These T cell receptor beta chains were read from a single sample in a study of identical twins. A single record per CDR3 protein comes from TCRdb applying MiXCR to the 5' RACE reads. The sample shows a few hundred thousand distinct CDR3 sequences, approximately 15% of them seen only once. The sample was also reused in another study, on yellow fever vaccine responses in identical twins.

Sequencing used CD4+ T cells sorted from blood. The source of these receptors is a woman aged 18-29 years in good health. Both conserved end residues are part of each CDR3. The D gene is left open where the match is weak. Clone size is not always given. Where it is, it says once, few, many or a class for expanded clones.

cdr3_aa cdr3_nt j_call d_call v_call clone_size
CASSLRGLQGAKNIQYF TGTGCCAGCAGTTTACGGGGTCTGCAGGGGGCCAAAAACATTCAGTACTTC TRBJ2-4 - TRBV12-3/TRBV12-4 few
CATSDPGLPAGELFF TGTGCCACCAGTGACCCGGGACTGCCCGCCGGGGAGCTGTTTTTT TRBJ2-2 - TRBV24-1 many
CATGTSGKVMGVTGELFF TGTGCCACCGGGACTAGCGGGAAAGTGATGGGTGTCACCGGGGAGCTGTTTTTT TRBJ2-2 TRBD2 TRBV15 few
CSAWGTRGGDTQYF TGCAGCGCTTGGGGGACTAGGGGAGGAGATACGCAGTATTTT TRBJ2-3 TRBD2 TRBV29-1 few
CASSWGETTGTGELFF TGTGCCAGCAGTTGGGGGGAGACTACGGGGACCGGGGAGCTGTTTTTT TRBJ2-2 - TRBV6-5 few
CASSFSGTGAYEQYF TGTGCCAGCAGCTTCTCCGGGACAGGGGCCTACGAGCAGTACTTC TRBJ2-7 TRBD1 TRBV7-9 few
CSVGGKMNTYEQYF TGCAGTGTCGGCGGGAAAATGAATACCTACGAGCAGTACTTC TRBJ2-7 - TRBV20-1 -
CSARRGQGFYEQYF TGCAGTGCTAGGAGAGGACAGGGTTTCTACGAGCAGTACTTC TRBJ2-7 TRBD1 TRBV20-1 many
CASGLGTSGVNEQFF TGTGCTAGTGGTTTGGGGACTAGCGGGGTCAATGAGCAGTTCTTC TRBJ2-1 TRBD2 TRBV12-5 -
CASSAGGGASDTQYF TGTGCCAGCAGTGCCGGCGGGGGGGCTTCGGATACGCAGTATTTT TRBJ2-3 TRBD2 TRBV2 few
CASRPGQGNIQYF TGTGCCAGCAGACCAGGACAGGGGAACATTCAGTACTTC TRBJ2-4 TRBD1 TRBV6-2/TRBV6-3 few
CSVAGVSYNEQFF TGCAGCGTTGCAGGGGTTTCCTACAATGAGCAGTTCTTC TRBJ2-1 - TRBV29-1 -
CASSLRLANTGELFF TGTGCCAGCAGCTTACGACTAGCGAACACCGGGGAGCTGTTTTTT TRBJ2-2 - TRBV7-2 few
CSALSSKGAREQYF TGCAGTGCTCTTTCATCGAAGGGGGCGCGGGAGCAGTACTTC TRBJ2-7 TRBD1 TRBV20-1 -
CASSPIAAGAAYEQYF TGTGCCAGCAGCCCAATTGCGGCGGGAGCAGCCTACGAGCAGTACTTC TRBJ2-7 TRBD2 TRBV12-3/TRBV12-4 -
CSAGDPYQETQYF TGCAGTGCTGGGGACCCGTACCAAGAGACCCAGTACTTC TRBJ2-5 - TRBV20-1 few
CSAGRQYQNQPQHF TGCAGTGCTGGTCGACAGTATCAAAATCAGCCCCAGCATTTT TRBJ1-5 - TRBV20-1 -
CASSYSASGSSYEQYF TGTGCCAGCAGTTACTCGGCTAGCGGAAGCTCCTACGAGCAGTACTTC TRBJ2-7 TRBD2 TRBV6-2/TRBV6-3 many
CASSPSPGQETQYF TGTGCCAGCTCACCATCGCCGGGACAAGAGACCCAGTACTTC TRBJ2-5 - TRBV18 -
CATSRVGSLSSYNEQFF TGTGCCACCAGCAGAGTCGGGTCCCTAAGCTCCTACAATGAGCAGTTCTTC TRBJ2-1 - TRBV15 -
CASSQFVGTQAMWEQYF TGTGCCAGCAGCCAATTCGTTGGGACACAGGCGATGTGGGAGCAGTACTTC TRBJ2-7 - TRBV3-1 -
CASSFGRGVGETQYF TGTGCCAGCAGTTTTGGGCGGGGGGTTGGAGAGACCCAGTACTTC TRBJ2-5 TRBD2 TRBV28 -